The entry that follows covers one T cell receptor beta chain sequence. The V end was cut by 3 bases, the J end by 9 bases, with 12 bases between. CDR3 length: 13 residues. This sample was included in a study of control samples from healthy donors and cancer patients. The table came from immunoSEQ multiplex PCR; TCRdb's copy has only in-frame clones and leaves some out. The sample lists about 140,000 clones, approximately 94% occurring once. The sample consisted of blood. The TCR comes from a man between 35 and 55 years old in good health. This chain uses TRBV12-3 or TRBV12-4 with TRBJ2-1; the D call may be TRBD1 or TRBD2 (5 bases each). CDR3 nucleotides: TGTGCCAGCAGTTTGGGACGGGGAGTTGAGCAGTTCTTC. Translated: CASSLGRGVEQFF.